This T cell receptor (beta chain) appears in the sequencing data of a study of blood T cell repertoires in COVID-19. Overall study context: Sample material is recorded as cDNA or gDNA derived from T cells, B-cell-depleted T cells, or PBMCs.

Repertoires were generated with immunoSEQ multiplex PCR, while TCRdb's copy carries only in-frame clones and drops some. The sample yields some 240,000 clones, more than 65% seen once. This clone was picked up one time. Residents of about two dozen US areas, aged 18 to 89 years, made up the participants. Before being deemed recovered, Cohort 3 donors had two negative PCRs, clearance, or symptom resolution. V lost 3 bases to trimming and J lost 1 base; unmatched junction nucleotides: 1. CDR3 size: 14 residues. The germline gives CDR1 MNHEY, CDR2 SVGAGI. Input material: PBMCs or T cells enriched from blood (not recorded which). This chain uses TRBV6-5 with TRBJ2-3; 7 nucleotides align to TRBD1. The source is a man between 50 and 59 years old who had recovered from COVID-19. The CDR3 reads CASSYDRGTDTQYF. CDR3 nucleotides: TGTGCCAGCAGTTATGACAGGGGCACAGATACGCAGTATTTT.